This T cell receptor (beta chain) appears in the sequencing data of a study of blood T cell repertoires in COVID-19. Study information: PBMCs, B-cell-depleted T cells, or T cells provided the cDNA or gDNA that made up the material.

Per germline, CDR1 ENHRY and CDR2 SYGVKD. Trimming pared 0 bases from V and 0 bases from J, leaving 10 bases between. The CDR3 runs to 16 residues. Original processing notes: Estimation of nucleated cell counts was performed using reference gene primer amplification. Assay used: immunoSEQ multiplex PCR; TCRdb lists only in-frame clones, some missing. D and trimming come from the DNA, and the V and J calls and clone size come from that table. The sample has some 110,000 clones; less than 85% are singletons. Sequences were obtained from peripheral blood. The V and J genes are TRBV10-3 and TRBJ2-3; D remains unclear. This TCR was sampled from a man in his fifties or sixties with acute or convalescent COVID-19. Written as DNA, the CDR3 is TGTGCCATCAGTGAGTCGTTCGGGTATAGCACAGATACGCAGTATTTT. As protein: CAISESFGYSTDTQYF.